This passage covers 5 T cell receptor beta chains from one sample sequenced in a study of beta chain features in type 1 diabetes. Study-level findings and limits: People with Type 1 diabetes carried modestly yet significantly shorter TCRB CDR3s in all four CD4+ subsets.

No antigen has been identified for these receptors. TCRB transcripts that were expressed got sequenced, as all of the isolated RNA had been reverse transcribed. Libraries were prepared by immunoSEQ multiplex PCR; TCRdb keeps only in-frame clonotypes and omits some of them. Counted here are about 260,000 clones, 20% to 25% occurring once; the ten biggest clones make up 0.012%. The material sequenced was naive CD4+ T cells from blood. Receptors originate from a woman in her twenties or thirties with type 1 diabetes.

This clone was found a few times. This chain uses TRBV4-1 with TRBJ2-5; the D gene is possibly TRBD2 (6 bases). The DNA end lines up better with TRBJ2-7; the J call may be wrong. This CDR3 comprises 15 residues. Germline values: CDR1 MGHRA, CDR2 YSYEKL. DNA of the CDR3: TGCGCCAGCAGTGGGGAAAGCGGGTATGCCTACGAGCAGTACTTC. Translation: CASSGESGYAYEQYF.

This clone was counted only a few times. The J gene is TRBJ2-2, the V gene TRBV15, with 8 positions matching TRBD1. CDR1 is LNHNV and CDR2 is YYDKDF in the germline V gene (reference sequence). The CDR3 extends over 21 amino acids. V gave up 5 bases and J gave up 0 bases; unmatched junction bases: 20. This CDR3 is CATSSTDRGQGIPSNTGELFF. As DNA, the CDR3 is TGTGCCACCAGCTCCACCGACCGCGGACAGGGAATACCCTCGAACACCGGGGAGCTGTTTTTT.

This clone was counted a few times. V gene TRBV11-2 combines with J gene TRBJ2-3; TRBD2 matches 9 bases. Germline V lookup: CDR1 SGHAT, CDR2 FQNNGV. J lost 6 bases, V lost 3 bases, and 10 bases had no gene match. This CDR3 is 16 amino acids long. Here the CDR3 DNA reads TGTGCCAGCAGCTTTACGTGGGCTAGCGGGACGGATACGCAGTATTTT. Protein product: CASSFTWASGTDTQYF.

This clone was detected only a few times. This rearrangement joins TRBV2 to TRBJ2-3, with 8 bases identical to TRBD2. Trimming removed 8 bases from V and 1 base from J; junction bases left unmatched: 8. Germline lookup yields CDR1 SNHLY and CDR2 FYNNEI. The CDR3 loop spans 15 amino acids. The CDR3 is CASPSGRGGTDTQYF. The CDR3 DNA reads TGTGCCAGCCCCAGCGGGAGAGGCGGCACAGATACGCAGTATTTT.

The sample holds a few counts of this clone. The junction departs from germline at one end; a sequencing error may be responsible. This chain joins TRBV14 and TRBJ1-1; a possible D gene is TRBD1 (6 bases). The CDR3 is 13 amino acids. Germline assignment: CDR1 SGHDN and CDR2 FVKESK. The CDR3 reads CASSQSRDTEAFF. The CDR3 DNA is TGTGCCAGCAGCCAAAGCCGGGACACAGAAGCTTTCTTT.